This is a list of T cell receptor beta chains from one sample in a study of blood T cell repertoires in COVID-19. Using immunoSEQ multiplex PCR, the repertoire was profiled, and TCRdb retains in-frame clones only, with some absent. Of approximately 290,000 clones in the sample, approximately 90% are singletons; the top ten hold 2% to 2.5%. Sequenced material: peripheral blood. These receptors all stem from a young woman with COVID-19, enrolled during active disease. Each CDR3 is given with its conserved first and last residue. The D gene is left open where the match is weak. For some rows the clone size is stated as once, few or many, or as a class when expanded; others skip it.

V gene: TRBV7-8; D gene: TRBD2; J gene: TRBJ2-7; clone size: NA; CDR3 DNA: TGTGCCAGCCTCCCCAGGGTAGCGGGGAACTACGAGCAGTACTTC; CDR3 protein: CASLPRVAGNYEQYF
V gene: TRBV7-9; D gene: NA; J gene: TRBJ2-1; clone size: NA; CDR3 DNA: TGTGCCAGCAGCTACGAGGGGGGGAGTGAGCAGTTCTTC; CDR3 protein: CASSYEGGSEQFF
V gene: TRBV7-9; D gene: NA; J gene: TRBJ1-2; clone size: NA; CDR3 DNA: TGTGCCAGCAGCTTACAGGCTAACTATGGCTACACCTTC; CDR3 protein: CASSLQANYGYTF
V gene: TRBV7-9; D gene: NA; J gene: TRBJ1-4; clone size: NA; CDR3 DNA: TGTGCCAGCAGCTCCGGTCAGACAGGCTTTAATGAAAAACTGTTTTTT; CDR3 protein: CASSSGQTGFNEKLFF
V gene: TRBV5-1; D gene: NA; J gene: TRBJ1-2; clone size: NA; CDR3 DNA: TGCGCCAGCAGCTATGGAGGGCTTAATAGCTACACCTTC; CDR3 protein: CASSYGGLNSYTF
V gene: TRBV6-1; D gene: NA; J gene: TRBJ1-1; clone size: once; CDR3 DNA: TGTGCCAGCAGTGAAGCAGGGACTATCACTGAAGCTTTCTTT; CDR3 protein: CASSEAGTITEAFF
V gene: TRBV6-1; D gene: TRBD2; J gene: TRBJ2-3; clone size: NA; CDR3 DNA: TGTGCCAGCAGTGAACGTGTAGCGGGACCAGACACAGATACGCAGTATTTT; CDR3 protein: CASSERVAGPDTDTQYF
V gene: TRBV5-6; D gene: TRBD2; J gene: TRBJ2-7; clone size: NA; CDR3 DNA: TGTGCCAGCAGACGACTAGCGGATCCTACCTACGAGCAGTACTTC; CDR3 protein: CASRRLADPTYEQYF
V gene: TRBV5-4; D gene: TRBD2; J gene: TRBJ2-7; clone size: NA; CDR3 DNA: TGTGCCAGCAGCAGGATACTAGCGGGGGAAGCCTACGAGCAGTACTTC; CDR3 protein: CASSRILAGEAYEQYF
V gene: TRBV18; D gene: TRBD1; J gene: TRBJ1-6; clone size: few; CDR3 DNA: TGTGCCAGCTCACGGGACAGGGACAATTCACCCCTCCACTTT; CDR3 protein: CASSRDRDNSPLHF
V gene: TRBV11-2; D gene: NA; J gene: TRBJ2-7; clone size: NA; CDR3 DNA: TGTGCCAGCAGCTTAGTCCATGCAGGAGGGTACGAGCAGTACTTC; CDR3 protein: CASSLVHAGGYEQYF
V gene: TRBV2; D gene: NA; J gene: TRBJ2-5; clone size: NA; CDR3 DNA: TGTGCCAGCAGTGAACGGGAGACCCAGTACTTC; CDR3 protein: CASSERETQYF
V gene: TRBV7-3; D gene: TRBD1; J gene: TRBJ1-5; clone size: NA; CDR3 DNA: TGTGCCAGCAGCTTAACAACCAGGGGGGCGGGCAATCAGCCCCAGCATTTT; CDR3 protein: CASSLTTRGAGNQPQHF
V gene: TRBV25-1; D gene: NA; J gene: TRBJ2-7; clone size: NA; CDR3 DNA: TGTGCCAGCAGTGCATGGGCTGCCTACGAGCAGTACTTC; CDR3 protein: CASSAWAAYEQYF
V gene: TRBV3-1/TRBV3-2; D gene: TRBD2; J gene: TRBJ2-2; clone size: NA; CDR3 DNA: TGTGCCAGCAGCCAAGATAACCCACTAGCGGGTAACACCGGGGAGCTGTTTTTT; CDR3 protein: CASSQDNPLAGNTGELFF
V gene: TRBV5-1; D gene: TRBD1; J gene: TRBJ2-1; clone size: NA; CDR3 DNA: TGCGCCAGCAGCGCAGGACAGGGGGCTAGTAATGAGCAGTTCTTC; CDR3 protein: CASSAGQGASNEQFF